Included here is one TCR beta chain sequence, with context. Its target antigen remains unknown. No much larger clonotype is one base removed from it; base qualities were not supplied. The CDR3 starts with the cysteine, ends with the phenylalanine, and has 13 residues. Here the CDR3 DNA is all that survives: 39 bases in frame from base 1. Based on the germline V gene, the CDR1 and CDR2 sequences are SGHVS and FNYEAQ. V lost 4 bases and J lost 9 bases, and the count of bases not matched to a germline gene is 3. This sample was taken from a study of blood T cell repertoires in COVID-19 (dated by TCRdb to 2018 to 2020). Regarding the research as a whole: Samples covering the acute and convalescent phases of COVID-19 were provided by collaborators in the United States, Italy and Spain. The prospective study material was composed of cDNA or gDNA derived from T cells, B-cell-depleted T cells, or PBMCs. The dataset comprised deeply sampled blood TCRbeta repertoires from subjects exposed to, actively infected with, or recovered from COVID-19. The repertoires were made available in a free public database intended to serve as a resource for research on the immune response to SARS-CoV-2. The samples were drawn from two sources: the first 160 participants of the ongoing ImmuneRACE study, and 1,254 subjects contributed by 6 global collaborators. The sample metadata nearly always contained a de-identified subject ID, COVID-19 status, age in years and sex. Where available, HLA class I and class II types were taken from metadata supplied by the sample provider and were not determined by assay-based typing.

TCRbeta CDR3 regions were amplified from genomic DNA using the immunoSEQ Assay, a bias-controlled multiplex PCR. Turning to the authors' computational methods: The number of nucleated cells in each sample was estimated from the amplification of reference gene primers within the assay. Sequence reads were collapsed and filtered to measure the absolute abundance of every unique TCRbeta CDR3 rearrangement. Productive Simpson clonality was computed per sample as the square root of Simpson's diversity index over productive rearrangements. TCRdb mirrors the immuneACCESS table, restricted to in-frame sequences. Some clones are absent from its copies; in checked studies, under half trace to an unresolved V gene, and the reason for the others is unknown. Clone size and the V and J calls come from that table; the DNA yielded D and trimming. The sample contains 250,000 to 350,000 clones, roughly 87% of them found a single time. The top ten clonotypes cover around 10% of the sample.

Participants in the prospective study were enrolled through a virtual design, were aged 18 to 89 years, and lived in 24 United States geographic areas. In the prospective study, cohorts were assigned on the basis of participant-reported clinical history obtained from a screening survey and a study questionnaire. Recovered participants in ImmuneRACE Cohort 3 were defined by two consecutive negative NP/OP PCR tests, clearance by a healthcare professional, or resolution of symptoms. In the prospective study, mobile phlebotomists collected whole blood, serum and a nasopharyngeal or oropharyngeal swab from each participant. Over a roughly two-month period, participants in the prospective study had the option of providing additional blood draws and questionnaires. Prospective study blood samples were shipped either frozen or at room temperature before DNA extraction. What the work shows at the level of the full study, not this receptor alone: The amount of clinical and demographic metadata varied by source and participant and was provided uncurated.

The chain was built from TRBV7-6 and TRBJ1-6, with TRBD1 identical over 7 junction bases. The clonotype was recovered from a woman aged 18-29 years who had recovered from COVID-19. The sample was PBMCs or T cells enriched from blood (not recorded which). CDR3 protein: CASSSQGRSPLHF. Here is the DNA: TGTGCCAGCAGCTCACAGGGGCGTTCACCCCTCCACTTT.